This TCR beta chain appears in the sequencing data of a study of graft-versus-host responses after intestinal transplantation. Worth noting for this clone: Its specificity is not known.

V was pared by 6 bases and J by 1 base, with 9 bases between. Germline lookup yields CDR1 MGHDK and CDR2 SYGVNS. This CDR3 contains 13 residues. Some clones are missing from TCRdb's copy, which holds only in-frame ones; the method was immunoSEQ multiplex PCR. The sample has approximately 88,000 clones; 85% to 90% are singletons. The chain employs TRBV25-1 and TRBJ1-1; no reliable D call. The receptor was isolated from a human donor who received an intestinal transplant. The sequencing used unstimulated CD4+ T cells sorted from spleen or lymph node cells, collected before intestinal transplant. The CDR3 loop reads CASSQSGNTEAFF. In nucleotides, the CDR3 is TGTGCCAGCAGCCAAAGCGGGAACACTGAAGCTTTCTTT.